These 25 T cell receptor beta chains were sequenced from one sample in a study of cytomegalovirus exposure and HLA in healthy donors. The PCR was carried out with 60 Vbeta primers and 13 Jbeta primers. Sequenced by immunoSEQ multiplex PCR; TCRdb stores in-frame clones only, minus some. Of a few hundred thousand clones listed, approximately 82% are singletons. The sequencing input was PBMCs. These TCRs come from a woman aged 40 to 50 in good health and CMV-seronegative.

There are a few counts of this clone. V gene TRBV9 combines with J gene TRBJ2-1, with 8 bases aligning to TRBD1. The CDR3 is made up of 15 amino acids. Germline V gene sequence: CDR1 SGDLS, CDR2 YYNGEE. Trimming cost V 3 bases and J 6 bases; bases outside gene matches: 8. This chain's CDR3 is CASSADGTGSNEQFF. The CDR3 DNA sequence: TGTGCCAGCAGCGCAGACGGGACAGGCAGCAATGAGCAGTTCTTC.

The chain uses TRBV29-1 and TRBJ1-3; 9 bases align to TRBD1. The CDR3 runs to 15 residues. Losses at the gene ends were 6 bases for V and 4 bases for J; bases not matched to a gene: 10. CDR1 and CDR2 from the germline V gene are SQVTM and ANQGSEA. CDR3 sequence: CSVAGTGIFGNTIYF. In DNA, the CDR3 is TGCAGCGTCGCCGGGACAGGGATTTTCGGAAACACCATATATTTT. Together with reference TRBV29-1 and TRBJ1-3, the CDR3 gives the full variable domain: SAVISQKPSRDICQRGTSLTIQCQVDSQVTMMFWYRQQPGQSLTLIATANQGSEATYESGFVIDKFPISRPNLTFSTLTVSNMSPEDSSIYLCSVAGTGIFGNTIYFGEGSWLTVV.

This sequence joins TRBV19 and TRBJ2-7; 9 bases are shared with TRBD1. The CDR3 runs 15 residues. Trimming cost V 1 base and J 3 bases; bases outside gene matches: 4. Germline V gene sequence: CDR1 LNHDA, CDR2 SQIVND (reference sequence). The DNA for the CDR3 is TGTGCCAGTAGTATAGCACAGGGACAGGGCTACGAGCAGTACTTC. Residues: CASSIAQGQGYEQYF.

This rearrangement joins TRBV2 to TRBJ2-7, with no clear D. The V end was cut by 4 bases, the J end by 0 bases, with 7 bases between. The CDR3 loop spans 13 amino acids. Germline CDR1 and CDR2: SNHLY and FYNNEI. CDR3 nucleotide sequence: TGTGCCAGCAGTGGCACAGACTCCTACGAGCAGTACTTC. Translated, it gives CASSGTDSYEQYF.

CDR3: CASSGTYNEQFF. CDR3 coding DNA: TGTGCCAGCAGCGGGACTTACAATGAGCAGTTCTTC. This chain connects TRBV9 to TRBJ2-1, with TRBD2 as a possible D gene (5 bases). Trimming took off 3 bases at V and 4 bases at J, with 5 bases between the two ends. Germline V gene sequence: CDR1 SGDLS, CDR2 YYNGEE. The CDR3 covers 12 residues. Supplemented by reference TRBV9 and TRBJ2-1, the full variable domain reads DSGVTQTPKHLITATGQRVTLRCSPRSGDLSVYWYQQSLDQGLQFLIQYYNGEERAKGNILERFSAQQFPDLHSELNLSSLELGDSALYFCASSGTYNEQFFGPGTRLTVL.

V gene TRBV11-3 combines with J gene TRBJ1-4, with D perhaps matching TRBD1 (5 bases). The CDR3 is 14 amino acids. The V gene lost 3 bases and the J gene lost 5 bases, with 10 bases spanning the gap. CDR1 is SGHNT, CDR2 YENEEA, per germline. The CDR3 DNA is TGTGCCAGCAGCTTGGGGCCGTGGAATGAAAAACTGTTTTTT. This gives the protein CASSLGPWNEKLFF.

The chain has TRBV27 and TRBJ2-2; D may be TRBD2 (6 bases). The CDR3 has 15 residues. V lost 6 bases, J lost 0 bases, and 11 bases lay in between. Germline V lookup: CDR1 MNHEY, CDR2 SMNVEV (reference sequence). The CDR3 DNA follows: TGTGCCAGCAGGGGGGACTCAGCGAACACCGGGGAGCTGTTTTTT. Its translation is CASRGDSANTGELFF.

Only a few counts were recorded for this clone. The CDR3 nucleotides are TGTGCCAGCAGTTCACAGATGAACACTGAAGCTTTCTTT. Translating gives CASSSQMNTEAFF. The V and J genes are TRBV6-5 and TRBJ1-1; no clear D. The CDR3 is made up of 13 amino acids. Germline V gene lookup returns CDR1 MNHEY and CDR2 SVGAGI. V lost 4 bases and J lost 0, with 6 bases in between.

This chain joins TRBV7-6 and TRBJ2-3; 7 positions match TRBD2. With V trimmed by 6 bases and J by 1 base, 10 bases remained unmatched. The CDR3 consists of 16 residues. Germline V CDR1 and CDR2: SGHVS, FNYEAQ. This chain's CDR3 is CASRNTGGKGTDTQYF. The CDR3 DNA reads TGTGCCAGCAGGAATACCGGGGGGAAGGGCACAGATACGCAGTATTTT. Supplemented by reference TRBV7-6 and TRBJ2-3, the full variable domain reads GAGVSQSPRYKVTKRGQDVALRCDPISGHVSLYWYRQALGQGPEFLTYFNYEAQQDKSGLPNDRFSAERPEGSISTLTIQRTEQRDSAMYRCASRNTGGKGTDTQYFGPGTRLTVL.

The chain uses TRBV6-1 and TRBJ1-5, with a weak D call TRBD1 (6 bases). V dropped 6 bases and J dropped 6 bases, with 15 bases sitting between them. CDR1 is MNHNS, CDR2 SASEGT, per germline. There are 14 residues in the CDR3. The CDR3 loop reads CASRAAGGGQPQHF. CDR3 DNA sequence: TGTGCCAGCAGAGCAGCGGGGGGCGGTCAGCCCCAGCATTTT.

CDR3 residues: CASSAWTGETGELFF. The CDR3, as DNA: TGTGCCAGCAGCGCTTGGACAGGGGAAACCGGGGAGCTGTTTTTT. This chain joins TRBV7-2 and TRBJ2-2; TRBD1 matches 9 bases. Germline assignment: CDR1 SGHTA and CDR2 FQGNSA. V was clipped by 5 bases and J by 5 bases; unmatched bases: 6. The CDR3 is 15 residues long.

This rearrangement joins TRBV29-1 to TRBJ2-5, with 7 nucleotides matching TRBD1. The CDR3 has 15 residues. V gave up 2 bases and J gave up 0 bases; unmatched junction bases: 6. The germline CDR1 and CDR2 sequences are SQVTM and ANQGSEA. The CDR3 DNA reads TGCAGCGTTGAAAAAAGGGGGCCTGACCAAGAGACCCAGTACTTC. Amino acid sequence: CSVEKRGPDQETQYF.

The chain couples TRBV7-3 to TRBJ2-5, with D uncertain. Germline lookup yields CDR1 SGHTA and CDR2 FQGTGA. This CDR3 is 13 amino acids long. With 4 bases removed from V and 2 bases from J, the gap between germline ends came to 8 bases. The CDR3 nucleotides are TGTGCCAGCAGCTCAGATCCACAAGAGACCCAGTACTTC. As protein: CASSSDPQETQYF.

This sequence joins TRBV5-1 and TRBJ1-1; TRBD1 matches at 7 bases. CDR1 SGHRS and CDR2 YFSETQ come from the germline V gene. The V gene end was trimmed by 0 bases and the J gene end by 11 bases; junction bases not matched to a gene: 10. This CDR3 spans 14 amino acids. CDR3 residues: CASSLGNRGEGAFF. The CDR3 bases are TGCGCCAGCAGCTTGGGGAACAGGGGTGAGGGGGCTTTCTTT.

V is TRBV5-1 and J is TRBJ2-2; 7 nucleotides align to TRBD1. This CDR3 contains 14 residues. V trimming: 0 bases; J trimming: 6 bases; junction bases outside the gene matches: 2. Germline V lookup: CDR1 SGHRS, CDR2 YFSETQ. Here the CDR3 reads CASSLGTGAGELFF. CDR3 DNA: TGCGCCAGCAGCTTGGGGACAGGAGCCGGGGAGCTGTTTTTT.

The chain has TRBV27 and TRBJ1-2; the D gene is possibly TRBD1 (6 bases). The CDR3 runs 13 residues. Trimming stripped 6 bases from V and 2 bases from J, with 10 bases between. CDR1 is MNHEY and CDR2 is SMNVEV in the germline V gene (reference sequence). CDR3 coding DNA: TGTGCCAGCAGGGACAGAGGGAACTATGGCTACACCTTC. Its protein is CASRDRGNYGYTF.

This clone was seen just once. This rearrangement joins TRBV29-1 to TRBJ2-3; tentatively, D is TRBD2 (5 bases). Trimming left V 3 bases short and J 0 bases short, with 10 bases between. The CDR3 is made up of 14 amino acids. Germline-derived CDR1 and CDR2 are SQVTM and ANQGSEA. The CDR3 here is CSVEKRTSTDTQYF. The CDR3 nucleotides read TGCAGCGTTGAGAAAAGGACTAGCACAGATACGCAGTATTTT.

The rearrangement links TRBV9 to TRBJ2-5, with D maybe TRBD1 (6 bases). The V end was cut by 4 bases, the J end by 5 bases, with 21 bases between. This CDR3 contains 16 residues. Germline V CDR1 and CDR2: SGDLS, YYNGEE. CDR3 nucleotide sequence: TGTGCCAGCAGCTTCCAGTCGGGACACCCGACGGAGACCCAGTACTTC. It encodes CASSFQSGHPTETQYF.

The chain couples TRBV7-2 to TRBJ2-5; 10 bases align to TRBD2. Judging by the DNA end, TRBJ2-7 fits better; the J call may be wrong. CDR3 length: 15 amino acids. Germline V gene sequence: CDR1 SGHTA, CDR2 FQGNSA. The DNA for the CDR3 is TGTGCCAGCAGCAAACTAGCGGGGAGCTCCTACGAGCAGTACTTC. Translating it yields CASSKLAGSSYEQYF.

The chain carries TRBV19 and TRBJ2-7; D perhaps matches TRBD1 (6 bases). V was clipped by 5 bases and J by 2 bases, with 19 bases between them. Germline V gives CDR1 LNHDA, CDR2 SQIVND (reference sequence). CDR3 size: 16 residues. The CDR3 nucleotides are TGTGCCAGTAGTCCATTAGCCGGGACACCGACCTACGAGCAGTACTTC. The encoded protein is CASSPLAGTPTYEQYF. Looking up the rest from reference TRBV19 and TRBJ2-7 gives the full variable domain: DGGITQSPKYLFRKEGQNVTLSCEQNLNHDAMYWYRQDPGQGLRLIYYSQIVNDFQKGDIAEGYSVSREKKESFPLTVTSAQKNPTAFYLCASSPLAGTPTYEQYFGPGTRLTVT.

As concerns this clone: The sample holds other DNA sequences that translate to the same CDR3. This chain connects TRBV5-1 to TRBJ2-5; 7 bases agree with TRBD1. With 0 bases clipped from V and 5 bases from J, the junction kept 4 bases outside the gene matches. This CDR3 contains 14 residues. Germline CDR1 reads SGHRS; CDR2 reads YFSETQ. CDR3 bases: TGCGCCAGCAGCTTGGAGGGGGCAGGGGAGACCCAGTACTTC. Encoded protein: CASSLEGAGETQYF.

This chain joins TRBV11-2 and TRBJ2-3; D unclear. Germline-derived CDR1 and CDR2 are SGHAT and FQNNGV. The V end was cut by 1 base, the J end by 5 bases, with 19 bases between. The CDR3 consists of 17 residues. The CDR3 bases are TGTGCCAGCAGCTTAGCCACCCGGCTGGGCTTGGGAGATACGCAGTATTTT. Translated: CASSLATRLGLGDTQYF.

The chain has TRBV6-5 and TRBJ2-2, with 9 bases lining up with TRBD2. Germline V gene data show CDR1 as MNHEY and CDR2 as SVGAGI. The CDR3 loop spans 15 amino acids. The J segment lost 7 bases and the V segment lost 6 bases, leaving 9 bases of the junction unmatched. CDR3 bases: TGTGCCAGCAGCAAGGGGCTAGCGGGGCGCGGGGAGCTGTTTTTT. This sequence encodes CASSKGLAGRGELFF.

J is TRBJ1-2 and V is TRBV7-8; 8 nucleotides align to TRBD1. The V segment lost 2 bases and the J segment 2 bases; nucleotides outside the gene matches: 1. Germline CDR1 and CDR2: SGHVS and FQNEAQ. The CDR3 is 14 amino acids. For the CDR3, the DNA is TGTGCCAGCAGCTTACGGACAGGGAACTATGGCTACACCTTC. This codes for CASSLRTGNYGYTF.

The chain links TRBV10-3 to TRBJ2-5; 7 positions match TRBD1. V was clipped by 10 bases and J by 2 bases; unmatched bases: 10. CDR1 is ENHRY, CDR2 SYGVKD, per germline. The CDR3 contains 14 residues. Here the CDR3 DNA reads TGTGCCACCACTAGGGGACAGACTCAAGAGACCCAGTACTTC. Protein product: CATTRGQTQETQYF.